This T cell receptor beta chain is from a study of blood T cell repertoires in COVID-19. The germline gives CDR1 MGHDK, CDR2 SYGVNS. The CDR3 runs 14 residues. The J segment lost 2 bases and the V segment lost 8 bases, leaving 9 bases of the junction unmatched. The data were produced by immunoSEQ multiplex PCR, yet TCRdb's version contains in-frame clones alone and is incomplete. The sample has around 30,000 clones; around 74% are singletons. This chain uses TRBV25-1 with TRBJ2-7; TRBD2 matches at 7 bases. Sequencing input: peripheral blood. The TCR comes from a woman in her 70s with active or convalescent COVID-19. CDR3: CASSGTTLTYEQYF. CDR3 bases: TGTGCCAGCTCAGGGACTACTCTAACCTACGAGCAGTACTTC.